This entry is about one T cell receptor beta chain. Antigen: not known. These data originate in a study of T-cell reconstitution after alpha-beta-depleted transplantation in children. Study-level points and caveats: When one year had passed after transplant, most T-cell counts and diversity came from newly produced T cells. Alpha-beta T cells about two months after transplant reportedly derived from several hundred expanded graft clones. Several patients had high TCRbeta diversity at day 60; it came from surviving recipient T cells and thymic progenitors.

Germline loops: CDR1 SGHTA, CDR2 FQGTGA. The junction had 8 bases not matched to a gene; V was cut back by 9 bases and J by 5 bases. The CDR3 sequence is 13 residues long. Preparation of the TCRbeta library involved a method that used unique molecular identifiers. Each CDR3 protein is one row after TCRdb ran MiXCR on the PCR reads. The sample lists 250,000 to 350,000 distinct CDR3 sequences; around 25% were seen once. The clonotype was recovered from a male patient between 10 and 17 years old who had a stem cell transplant for acute lymphoblastic leukemia, so the T cells may come from the graft donor. Sequences were derived from PBMCs, mostly from graft donor cells, sampled 180 days after TCRalphabeta/CD19-depleted stem cell transplant. This sequence joins TRBV7-3 and TRBJ2-7; 9 nucleotides match TRBD1. The DNA of the CDR3 is TGTGCCAGTTCAAGGGACAGGGCCGACGAGCAGTACTTC. This gives the protein CASSRDRADEQYF.